One and the same sample provided the 28 T cell receptor beta chains below, sequenced in a study of shared clonotypes between healthy human individuals. Here immunoSEQ multiplex PCR was the method, and the copy in TCRdb shows in-frame clones only, minus some. This table holds roughly 2.6 million clones, roughly 92% found once. The sequenced sample consisted of naive CD4+ T cells sorted from blood. Subset given: CD45RA+ positively selected. These receptors were taken from a man younger than 35 in good health.

The J gene is TRBJ1-1, the V gene TRBV2; a possible D gene is TRBD1 (6 bases). Germline CDR1 SNHLY, CDR2 FYNNEI. The CDR3 consists of 13 residues. The V gene lost 5 bases and the J gene lost 1 base, with 8 bases spanning the gap. Here the CDR3 DNA reads TGTGCCAGCAGTCAACAGGGGAACACTGAAGCTTTCTTT. This codes for CASSQQGNTEAFF.

Turning to this clone: At one boundary the junction diverges from the germline segment, which might be a read error. Other DNA sequences in this sample translate to the same CDR3. The V gene is TRBV7-7, the J gene TRBJ2-2, with D uncertain. Germline-derived CDR1 and CDR2 are SSHAT and FNYEAQ (reference sequence). This CDR3 has 14 amino acids. The CDR3 protein is CASSLEANTGELFF. As DNA, the CDR3 is TGTGCTAGCAGCTTAGAAGCGAACACCGGGGAGCTGTTTTTT.

The chain carries TRBV14 and TRBJ1-5; D is possibly TRBD1 (5 bases). V was clipped by 2 bases and J by 3 bases, with 17 bases between them. The CDR3 consists of 17 residues. CDR1 is SGHDN, CDR2 FVKESK, per germline. The CDR3 coding sequence is TGTGCCAGCAGCCAAACGGAAAGCAAAGGGGACAATCAGCCCCAGCATTTT. It codes for CASSQTESKGDNQPQHF.

The CDR3 spells CASSPQGPPGEQYF. In DNA form, the CDR3 reads TGCGCCAGCAGCCCGCAGGGGCCACCGGGCGAGCAGTACTTC. The rearrangement links TRBV5-1 to TRBJ2-7; D is possibly TRBD1 (6 bases). This CDR3 is built from 14 residues. The V gene's germline CDR1 is SGHRS and CDR2 YFSETQ. V lost 4 bases to trimming and J lost 6 bases, with 17 bases between them.

The rearrangement uses TRBV28 and TRBJ2-3, with 11 positions matching TRBD1. Germline V gives CDR1 MDHEN, CDR2 SYDVKM. Unmatched junction bases numbered 11, after V lost 5 bases and J lost 4 bases. The CDR3 spans 17 residues. In DNA form, the CDR3 reads TGTGCCAGCAGTCTCTCCCCGGGACAGGGGGACTCAGATACGCAGTATTTT. Its protein product is CASSLSPGQGDSDTQYF.

The chain combines TRBV28 with TRBJ1-5; TRBD1 might be the D (6 bases). Trimming removed 3 bases from V and 0 bases from J, with 12 bases in between. The CDR3 loop spans 16 amino acids. CDR1 is MDHEN, CDR2 SYDVKM, per germline. The CDR3 coding sequence is TGTGCCAGCAGTTTGTTGGACAGCGCTAGCAATCAGCCCCAGCATTTT. This codes for CASSLLDSASNQPQHF.

The chain combines TRBV28 with TRBJ2-1; TRBD1 aligns across 8 bases. The CDR3 has 17 residues. The junction had 14 bases not matched to a gene; V was cut back by 5 bases and J by 5 bases. Looked up from germline, CDR1 is MDHEN and CDR2 is SYDVKM. Here the CDR3 reads CASSPNYGTGLNNEQFF. The CDR3 nucleotides read TGTGCCAGCAGTCCGAATTACGGGACAGGACTAAACAATGAGCAGTTCTTC. Complete variable domain (other parts from reference TRBV28 and TRBJ2-1): DVKVTQSSRYLVKRTGEKVFLECVQDMDHENMFWYRQDPGLGLRLIYFSYDVKMKEKGDIPEGYSVSREKKERFSLILESASTNQTSMYLCASSPNYGTGLNNEQFFGPGTRLTVL.

This clone was observed once. The rearrangement uses TRBV19 and TRBJ2-6, with D perhaps matching TRBD2 (6 bases). The germline gives CDR1 LNHDA, CDR2 SQIVND (reference sequence). This CDR3 contains 17 residues. Trimming took off 3 bases at V and 1 base at J, with 13 bases between the two ends. The CDR3 here is CASSISWGRSGANVLTF. The CDR3 DNA sequence: TGTGCCAGTAGTATTTCCTGGGGGAGGTCTGGGGCCAACGTCCTGACTTTC.

The chain joins TRBV6-5 to TRBJ1-1; 9 bases fit TRBD1. The CDR3 length is 13 residues. Trimming removed 6 bases from V and 4 bases from J; junction bases left unmatched: 3. In germline, CDR1 is MNHEY, CDR2 SVGAGI. CDR3 coding DNA: TGTGCCAGCAGGCTGGGACAGGGCACTGAAGCTTTCTTT. Protein product: CASRLGQGTEAFF.

The CDR3 region has the DNA TGTGCCAGCAGTTTCGTCACATCGAACACCGGGGAGCTGTTTTTT. Its translation is CASSFVTSNTGELFF. The J gene is TRBJ2-2, the V gene TRBV28; D gene ambiguous. Germline V lookup: CDR1 MDHEN, CDR2 SYDVKM. V was pared by 3 bases and J by 0 bases, with 8 bases between. The CDR3 length is 15 residues.

V is TRBV27 and J is TRBJ1-3, with 9 bases fitting TRBD1. Germline V gene sequence: CDR1 MNHEY, CDR2 SMNVEV (reference sequence). CDR3 length: 16 residues. The V segment lost 4 bases and the J segment 3 bases; nucleotides outside the gene matches: 7. As DNA, the CDR3 is TGTGCCAGCAGTTCGGGACAGGGAAGGGATGGAAACACCATATATTTT. It translates to CASSSGQGRDGNTIYF.

As to this clone: Other nucleotide sequences from this sample produce the same CDR3. The chain couples TRBV7-2 to TRBJ2-3, with 10 bases identical to TRBD2. CDR1 and CDR2 (germline): SGHTA, FQGNSA. The junction had 2 bases not matched to a gene; V was cut back by 2 bases and J by 3 bases. The CDR3 extends over 15 amino acids. CDR3 sequence (DNA): TGTGCCAGCAGCTTACTAGCGGGAGTTACAGATACGCAGTATTTT. This codes for CASSLLAGVTDTQYF.

The sample holds one count of this clone. For the CDR3, the DNA is TGTGCCAGCAGACCCCCTTCCCTCTACGAGCAGTACTTC. Protein product: CASRPPSLYEQYF. The J gene is TRBJ2-7, the V gene TRBV28; D call uncertain. From germline, CDR1 is MDHEN and CDR2 SYDVKM. This CDR3 region has 13 residues. V was cut by 6 bases and J by 3 bases, with 12 bases left in between.

J is TRBJ2-3 and V is TRBV4-2; 7 bases map to TRBD2. The CDR3 length is 19 residues. V was clipped by 5 bases and J by 0 bases; unmatched bases: 17. The V gene's germline CDR1 is LGHNA and CDR2 YNFKEQ. The CDR3, as DNA: TGTGCCAGCAGCTACCGTGTAGAGCGGGGATACCTTAGCACAGATACGCAGTATTTT. Protein sequence: CASSYRVERGYLSTDTQYF.

V and J are TRBV6-1 and TRBJ1-4, with 10 bases aligning to TRBD1. The CDR3 has 16 residues. Germline CDR1 reads MNHNS; CDR2 reads SASEGT. The V and J ends lost 2 bases and 7 bases, in that order; junction bases with no gene match: 7. The CDR3, as DNA: TGTGCCAGCAGTGAAAGGACAGGGGGTAAAGCTGAAAAACTGTTTTTT. This gives the protein CASSERTGGKAEKLFF.

The chain combines TRBV15 with TRBJ2-1; no clear D gene. This CDR3 has 12 residues. V lost 0 bases and J lost 9, with 6 bases in between. Germline V gives CDR1 LNHNV, CDR2 YYDKDF (reference sequence). CDR3 sequence: CATSRDIREQFF. Here the CDR3 DNA reads TGTGCCACCAGCAGAGATATCCGTGAGCAGTTCTTC.

The V gene is TRBV6-5, the J gene TRBJ1-1; D not certain. From germline, CDR1 is MNHEY and CDR2 SVGAGI. The CDR3 is 12 residues long. V gave up 2 bases and J gave up 7 bases, with 8 bases separating them. The CDR3: CASSYRGLEAFF. The CDR3 DNA is TGTGCCAGCAGTTACCGGGGTCTTGAAGCTTTCTTT.

The V gene is TRBV19, the J gene TRBJ1-4; D is unclear. CDR1 and CDR2 from the germline V gene are LNHDA and SQIVND (reference sequence). This CDR3 has 16 residues. The ends were cut back, 6 bases at V and 8 bases at J, with 22 bases in the middle. The CDR3 is CASRPVQGRGEEKLFF. The CDR3 nucleotides are TGTGCCAGTAGACCCGTACAAGGGCGGGGTGAAGAAAAACTGTTTTTT.

The rearrangement joins TRBV18 to TRBJ2-2, with a tentative D call TRBD1 (5 bases). This CDR3 region has 14 residues. Trimming pared 3 bases from V and 5 bases from J, leaving 10 bases between. Germline CDR1 is KGHSH and CDR2 is LQKENI. This chain's CDR3 is CASSPLGLTGELFF. In DNA form, the CDR3 reads TGTGCCAGCTCACCCTTGGGGCTAACCGGGGAGCTGTTTTTT. Combining the CDR3 with reference TRBV18 and TRBJ2-2 gives the whole variable domain NAGVMQNPRHLVRRRGQEARLRCSPMKGHSHVYWYRQLPEEGLKFMVYLQKENIIDESGMPKERFSAEFPKEGPSILRIQQVVRGDSAAYFCASSPLGLTGELFFGEGSRLTVL.

This clone was seen more than once but under ten times. Other DNA sequences within the sample encode an identical CDR3. The V gene is TRBV20-1, the J gene TRBJ1-1; TRBD1 matches at 7 bases. Germline-derived CDR1 and CDR2 are DFQATT and SNEGSKA (reference sequence). Trimming at V came to 7 bases and at J to 5 bases, leaving 4 bases not matched to a gene. This CDR3 comprises 11 residues. CDR3 protein: CSGQGDTEAFF. For the CDR3, the DNA is TGCAGTGGACAGGGAGATACTGAAGCTTTCTTT.

The chain links TRBV5-1 to TRBJ2-2; 7 nucleotides match TRBD1. The ends lost 5 bases at V and 1 base at J; junction bases unmatched: 5. The CDR3 length is 15 residues. Germline CDR1 is SGHRS and CDR2 is YFSETQ. This CDR3 is CASSNGQVNTGELFF. DNA of the CDR3: TGCGCCAGCAGTAATGGACAGGTGAACACCGGGGAGCTGTTTTTT.

The chain is built from TRBV10-3 and TRBJ2-3, with TRBD1 as a possible D gene (5 bases). The V end was cut by 5 bases, the J end by 2 bases, with 17 bases between. The CDR3 consists of 16 residues. Germline loops: CDR1 ENHRY, CDR2 SYGVKD. The CDR3 is CAISSGFNSDTDTQYF. The CDR3 DNA follows: TGTGCCATCAGTTCAGGGTTTAATTCGGACACAGATACGCAGTATTTT.

This chain uses TRBV7-9 with TRBJ1-5; tentatively, D is TRBD1 (6 bases). From germline, CDR1 is SEHNR and CDR2 FQNEAQ (reference sequence). Between the trimmed V and J ends, which lost 5 bases and 3 bases, there was a span of 17 bases. This CDR3 has 16 amino acids. The CDR3 nucleotides read TGTGCCAGCAGCCCATCCGGCAGGGGCGACAATCAGCCCCAGCATTTT. This sequence encodes CASSPSGRGDNQPQHF. The complete variable domain, with remaining parts taken from reference TRBV7-9 and TRBJ1-5, reads DTGVSQNPRHKITKRGQNVTFRCDPISEHNRLYWYRQTLGQGPEFLTYFQNEAQLEKSRLLSDRFSAERPKGSFSTLEIQRTEQGDSAMYLCASSPSGRGDNQPQHFGDGTRLSIL.

This sequence joins TRBV5-6 and TRBJ1-1; D is possibly TRBD1 (6 bases). The V end was cut by 1 base, the J end by 1 base, with 11 bases between. The germline V gene encodes CDR1 SGHDT and CDR2 YYEEEE. The CDR3 has 15 residues. The CDR3, as DNA: TGTGCCAGCAGCTTGAAGGGGGAGGGGAACACTGAAGCTTTCTTT. Amino acids: CASSLKGEGNTEAFF.

The gene calls are TRBV18 and TRBJ2-6; no firm D call. The germline V gene encodes CDR1 KGHSH and CDR2 LQKENI. This CDR3 region has 15 residues. V was cut by 6 bases and J by 0 bases, with 9 bases left in between. DNA of the CDR3: TGTGCCAGCTCCTACAGAAGCTCTGGGGCCAACGTCCTGACTTTC. Protein: CASSYRSSGANVLTF.

The chain joins TRBV5-1 to TRBJ2-1; 7 bases align to TRBD1. After removal of 0 bases from V and 4 bases from J, the junction contained 4 bases not matched to a gene. The CDR3 loop spans 15 amino acids. CDR1 is SGHRS, CDR2 YFSETQ, per germline. Written as DNA, the CDR3 is TGCGCCAGCAGCTTGGCTCCGACAGGGTACAATGAGCAGTTCTTC. It encodes CASSLAPTGYNEQFF.

This CDR3 reads CASSPGQGASGANVLTF. The CDR3 nucleotides read TGCGCCAGCAGCCCCGGACAGGGAGCATCTGGGGCCAACGTCCTGACTTTC. V gene TRBV5-1 combines with J gene TRBJ2-6; 8 nucleotides match TRBD1. Germline CDR1 is SGHRS and CDR2 is YFSETQ. The V and J ends lost 4 bases and 1 base, in that order; junction bases with no gene match: 7. The CDR3 is made up of 17 amino acids.

The CDR3 reads CASSPDIYNEQFF. CDR3 sequence (DNA): TGTGCCAGCAGCCCGGACATTTACAATGAGCAGTTCTTC. The chain uses TRBV5-4 and TRBJ2-1; D may be TRBD1 (5 bases). CDR1 is SGHNT, CDR2 YYREEE, per germline (reference sequence). This CDR3 is 13 amino acids long. Between the trimmed V and J ends, which lost 4 bases and 4 bases, there was a span of 9 bases.